This passage covers 21 T cell receptor beta chains from one sample sequenced in a study of cytomegalovirus exposure and HLA in healthy donors. TCRdb's table, derived via immunoSEQ multiplex PCR, lists solely in-frame clones and lacks some. The sample carries roughly 76,000 clones, about 94% recorded once. Input material: PBMCs. All receptors derive from a young man in good health and CMV-seropositive.

The rearrangement uses TRBV5-4 and TRBJ2-3; 13 bases map to TRBD2. Germline trimming cut 4 bases from V and 0 bases from J; bases unmatched to any gene: 14. Germline V gene data show CDR1 as SGHNT and CDR2 as YYREEE (reference sequence). The CDR3 length is 20 residues. The CDR3 is CASSPGLAGAAGGSTDTQYF. CDR3 coding DNA: TGTGCCAGCAGCCCAGGACTAGCGGGAGCGGCCGGGGGAAGCACAGATACGCAGTATTTT.

In DNA form, the CDR3 reads TGTGCCATCAGGGGGCCGGTTGTCGACGAGCAGTACTTC. Encoded protein: CAIRGPVVDEQYF. J is TRBJ2-7 and V is TRBV10-3; tentatively, D is TRBD1 (5 bases). The V gene lost 6 bases and the J gene lost 5 bases, with 14 bases spanning the gap. CDR1 and CDR2 from the germline V gene are ENHRY and SYGVKD. The length of the CDR3 is 13 residues.

This clone was recorded a few times. The chain links TRBV6-5 to TRBJ1-3; D uncertain. The CDR3 is 15 amino acids. The ends were cut back, 4 bases at V and 4 bases at J, with 14 bases in the middle. Germline V gene data show CDR1 as MNHEY and CDR2 as SVGAGI. The chain's CDR3 is CASSSSRSGGNTIYF. The DNA of the CDR3 is TGTGCCAGCAGTTCATCGAGGTCTGGCGGAAACACCATATATTTT.

This clone showed up just once. This chain joins TRBV12-5 and TRBJ1-5; unclear D gene. The CDR3 is made up of 14 amino acids. V was cut by 0 bases and J by 7 bases, with 10 bases left in between. Germline V gives CDR1 LGHNT, CDR2 FRNRAP. The CDR3 reads CASGLVGIKQPQHF. The CDR3 DNA is TGTGCTAGTGGTTTGGTCGGGATTAAGCAGCCCCAGCATTTT.

The V and J genes are TRBV9 and TRBJ2-2; no clear D gene. Germline CDR1 and CDR2: SGDLS and YYNGEE. Trimming took off 0 bases at V and 0 bases at J, with 9 bases between the two ends. The CDR3 has 16 residues. Here the CDR3 reads CASSVEPQANTGELFF. CDR3 nucleotide sequence: TGTGCCAGCAGCGTAGAGCCCCAGGCGAACACCGGGGAGCTGTTTTTT. The full variable domain, with the rest looked up from reference TRBV9 and TRBJ2-2, is DSGVTQTPKHLITATGQRVTLRCSPRSGDLSVYWYQQSLDQGLQFLIQYYNGEERAKGNILERFSAQQFPDLHSELNLSSLELGDSALYFCASSVEPQANTGELFFGEGSRLTVL.

Details on this clone: The CDR3 does not end in the conserved phenylalanine or tryptophan, so this is likely a read error. No DNA is shown, since the ends of the CDR3 on it are uncertain; the CDR3 is the one TCRdb lists. This chain joins TRBV28 and TRBJ1-2; the table's D call TRBD1 went unverified against the DNA. Germline lookup yields CDR1 MDHEN and CDR2 SYDVKM. Both ends counted, the CDR3 spans 14 residues. The CDR3: CASTPVVKGTGVVL.

The chain is built from TRBV7-8 and TRBJ1-1; D might be TRBD1 (6 bases). This CDR3 has 16 residues. Between the trimmed V and J ends, which lost 0 bases and 3 bases, there was a span of 14 bases. In germline, CDR1 is SGHVS, CDR2 FQNEAQ. CDR3 residues: CASSLAAGVEDTEAFF. CDR3 DNA sequence: TGTGCCAGCAGCTTAGCGGCAGGGGTTGAAGACACTGAAGCTTTCTTT.

This chain uses TRBV6-5 with TRBJ2-1; 11 positions match TRBD2. CDR3 length: 13 amino acids. V gave up 8 bases and J gave up 7 bases; unmatched junction bases: 4. CDR1 MNHEY and CDR2 SVGAGI come from the germline V gene. The CDR3 DNA reads as TGTGCCAGCCAGACTAGCGGGGAAAATGAGCAGTTCTTC. This codes for CASQTSGENEQFF.

V usage is TRBV5-6 and J usage is TRBJ1-1; 7 bases fit TRBD1. The germline V gene encodes CDR1 SGHDT and CDR2 YYEEEE. The CDR3 contains 17 residues. With V trimmed by 5 bases and J by 1 base, 14 bases remained unmatched. For the CDR3, the DNA is TGTGCCAGCAGTCGGATGACAGGGCAGATGTGGAACACTGAAGCTTTCTTT. Its protein is CASSRMTGQMWNTEAFF.

This sequence joins TRBV6-5 and TRBJ2-5; 7 bases are a match to TRBD1. The germline V gene has CDR1 MNHEY and CDR2 SVGAGI. The CDR3 consists of 13 residues. The J segment lost 4 bases and the V segment lost 7 bases, leaving 6 bases of the junction unmatched. The CDR3 DNA follows: TGTGCCAGCACCCCGACAGGGTTAGAGACCCAGTACTTC. Translating gives CASTPTGLETQYF.

The rearrangement joins TRBV6-5 to TRBJ1-2; a weak D match, TRBD1 (6 bases). This CDR3 comprises 14 residues. The germline CDR1 and CDR2 sequences are MNHEY and SVGAGI. V was cut by 6 bases and J by 3 bases, with 14 bases left in between. CDR3 loop: CASRGEQGYYGYTF. As DNA, the CDR3 is TGTGCCAGCAGAGGAGAACAGGGCTACTATGGCTACACCTTC.

As regards this clone: Sequence at one end of the junction differs from germline and may be a read error. This chain links TRBV7-9 with TRBJ1-2, with D maybe TRBD1 (5 bases). The CDR3 runs to 13 residues. Looked up from germline, CDR1 is SEHNR and CDR2 is FQNEAQ (reference sequence). The CDR3 DNA follows: TGTGCCAGCAGCAAAAGCGACAGAAGATCAATAAATTTC. Amino acids: CASSKSDRRSINF.

V is TRBV10-3 and J is TRBJ2-1, with 11 bases aligning to TRBD2. The germline V gene has CDR1 ENHRY and CDR2 SYGVKD. V dropped 9 bases and J dropped 6; count of bases not matched to a gene: 10. This CDR3 is built from 15 residues. For the CDR3, the DNA is TGTGCCATAGCAGATAGCGGGAGGGCCTCCAATGAGCAGTTCTTC. Translation gives CAIADSGRASNEQFF.

This clone is a singleton in its sample. CDR3 nucleotide sequence: TGTGCCAGTAGTGCGACAGACGGAAGCAATCAGCCCCAGCATTTT. It yields the protein CASSATDGSNQPQHF. The chain uses TRBV19 and TRBJ1-5, with a weak D call TRBD1 (5 bases). V lost 5 bases and J 1 base, leaving 12 bases between the germline ends. From germline, CDR1 is LNHDA and CDR2 SQIVND (reference sequence). This CDR3 has 15 amino acids. The whole variable domain, remainder taken from reference TRBV19 and TRBJ1-5, is DGGITQSPKYLFRKEGQNVTLSCEQNLNHDAMYWYRQDPGQGLRLIYYSQIVNDFQKGDIAEGYSVSREKKESFPLTVTSAQKNPTAFYLCASSATDGSNQPQHFGDGTRLSIL.

The chain carries TRBV11-1 and TRBJ2-2, with TRBD2 matching over 11 bases. The germline gives CDR1 SGHAT, CDR2 FQDESV (reference sequence). The V and J ends lost 5 bases and 1 base, in that order; junction bases with no gene match: 6. The CDR3 runs 17 residues. The CDR3 DNA follows: TGTGCCAGCAGCATGGGAGGGACTAGCGGGAACACCGGGGAGCTGTTTTTT. Translating gives CASSMGGTSGNTGELFF.

V is TRBV28 and J is TRBJ2-5; D is perhaps TRBD1 (7 bases). V dropped 6 bases and J dropped 2 bases, with 19 bases sitting between them. The CDR3 is 16 residues long. Germline loops: CDR1 MDHEN, CDR2 SYDVKM. The CDR3 region has the DNA TGTGCCAGCAGCCGAGGGACAGCGGCGGGGCAAGAGACCCAGTACTTC. Protein: CASSRGTAAGQETQYF.

The genes are TRBV28 and TRBJ2-5; D is possibly TRBD2 (6 bases). The germline V gene encodes CDR1 MDHEN and CDR2 SYDVKM. This CDR3 has 14 residues. V gave up 6 bases and J gave up 5 bases, with 16 bases separating them. DNA of the CDR3: TGTGCCAGCAGGGGACTTTTTCAAATGGAGACCCAGTACTTC. Protein: CASRGLFQMETQYF.

As DNA, the CDR3 is TGTGCCAGCAGCCCCCGACGCGGGGCTAACTATGGCTACACCTTC. Translation: CASSPRRGANYGYTF. The rearrangement joins TRBV7-9 to TRBJ1-2; D call uncertain. Germline lookup yields CDR1 SEHNR and CDR2 FQNEAQ (reference sequence). This CDR3 has 15 residues. V was pared by 5 bases and J by 0 bases, with 13 bases between.

The V gene is TRBV7-9, the J gene TRBJ2-2; 9 bases are shared with TRBD1. The CDR3 has 16 amino acids. The V segment lost 5 bases and the J segment 6 bases; nucleotides outside the gene matches: 10. From germline, CDR1 is SEHNR and CDR2 FQNEAQ (reference sequence). Here the CDR3 DNA reads TGTGCCAGCAGCATTCTAGGGACAGGGAGATCCGGGGAGCTGTTTTTT. Translating it yields CASSILGTGRSGELFF. The full variable domain, in which reference TRBV7-9 and TRBJ2-2 provide the parts outside the CDR3, is DTGVSQNPRHKITKRGQNVTFRCDPISEHNRLYWYRQTLGQGPEFLTYFQNEAQLEKSRLLSDRFSAERPKGSFSTLEIQRTEQGDSAMYLCASSILGTGRSGELFFGEGSRLTVL.

The chain couples TRBV11-2 to TRBJ2-7, with D perhaps TRBD2 (5 bases). Trimming took off 3 bases at V and 2 bases at J, with 14 bases between the two ends. The CDR3 is 15 residues long. The germline CDR1 and CDR2 sequences are SGHAT and FQNNGV. The CDR3 DNA reads as TGTGCCAGCAGCTTCCAGCGGTCAGGCCCCTACGAGCAGTACTTC. This sequence encodes CASSFQRSGPYEQYF.

The chain carries TRBV2 and TRBJ1-2; D possibly corresponds to TRBD1 (5 bases). CDR3 size: 14 residues. CDR1 is SNHLY and CDR2 is FYNNEI in the germline V gene. Trimming pared 6 bases from V and 4 bases from J, leaving 15 bases between. In DNA form, the CDR3 reads TGTGCCAGCAGCGACACTGACAGCCTCTATGGCTACACCTTC. Protein product: CASSDTDSLYGYTF.